This TCR beta chain derives from a study of early T cells in non-severe SARS-CoV-2 infection. Germline CDR1 is MNHEY and CDR2 is SVGAGI. This CDR3 is 12 amino acids long. The V gene lost 7 bases and the J gene lost 4 bases, with 8 bases spanning the gap. Attachment of unique molecular identifiers to individual cDNA molecules was performed. TCRdb called the 5' RACE reads again in MiXCR, with one record for every CDR3 protein. The repertoire holds 50,000 to 70,000 distinct CDR3 sequences, with about 6% as singletons. This clonotype came up many times. This chain connects TRBV6-5 to TRBJ2-1; D might be TRBD1 (6 bases). The input for sequencing was whole blood, taken at baseline. This clonotype originated in an adult who was a healthcare worker with PCR-confirmed SARS-CoV-2 infection or an uninfected control (not recorded which). The CDR3 sequence is CASTTGYNEQFF. CDR3 bases: TGTGCCAGCACAACAGGGTACAATGAGCAGTTCTTC.